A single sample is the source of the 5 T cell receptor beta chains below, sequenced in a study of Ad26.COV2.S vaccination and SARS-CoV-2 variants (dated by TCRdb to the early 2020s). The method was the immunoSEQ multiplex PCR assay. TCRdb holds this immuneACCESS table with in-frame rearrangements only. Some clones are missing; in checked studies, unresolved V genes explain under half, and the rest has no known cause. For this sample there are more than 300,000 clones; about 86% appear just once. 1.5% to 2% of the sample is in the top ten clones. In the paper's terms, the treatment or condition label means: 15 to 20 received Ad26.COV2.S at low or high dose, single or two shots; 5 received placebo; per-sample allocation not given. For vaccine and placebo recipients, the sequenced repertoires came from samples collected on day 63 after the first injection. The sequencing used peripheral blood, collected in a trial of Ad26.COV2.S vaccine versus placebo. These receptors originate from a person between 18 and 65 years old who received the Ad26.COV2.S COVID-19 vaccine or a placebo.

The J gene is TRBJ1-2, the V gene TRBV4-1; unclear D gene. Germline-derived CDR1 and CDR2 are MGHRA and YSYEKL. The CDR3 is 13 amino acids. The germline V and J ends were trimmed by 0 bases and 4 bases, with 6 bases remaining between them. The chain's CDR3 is CASSQDGLYGYTF. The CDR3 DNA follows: TGCGCCAGCAGCCAAGACGGCCTCTATGGCTACACCTTC.

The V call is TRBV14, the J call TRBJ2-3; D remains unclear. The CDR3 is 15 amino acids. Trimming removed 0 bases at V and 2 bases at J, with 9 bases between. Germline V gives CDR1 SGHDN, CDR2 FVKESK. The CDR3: CASSQDIVFTDTQYF. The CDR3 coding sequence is TGTGCCAGCAGCCAAGATATCGTTTTCACAGATACGCAGTATTTT.

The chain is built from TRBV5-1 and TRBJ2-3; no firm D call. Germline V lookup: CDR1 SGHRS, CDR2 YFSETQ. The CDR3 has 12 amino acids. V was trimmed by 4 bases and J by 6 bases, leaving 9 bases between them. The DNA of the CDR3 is TGCGCCAGCAGCCGAGAGTTGGATACGCAGTATTTT. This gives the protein CASSRELDTQYF.

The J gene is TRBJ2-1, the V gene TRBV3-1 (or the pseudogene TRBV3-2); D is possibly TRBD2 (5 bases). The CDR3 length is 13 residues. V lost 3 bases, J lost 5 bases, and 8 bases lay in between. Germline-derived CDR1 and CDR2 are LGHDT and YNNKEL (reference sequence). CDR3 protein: CASSHRDDNEQFF. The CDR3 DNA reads TGTGCCAGCAGCCACCGGGATGACAATGAGCAGTTCTTC.

CDR3 residues: CASSIQRTGNTIYF. DNA of the CDR3: TGTGCCAGTAGTATACAGAGGACTGGAAACACCATATATTTT. This chain links TRBV19 with TRBJ1-3; D is unclear. With 2 bases removed from V and 2 bases from J, the gap between germline ends came to 7 bases. Germline loops: CDR1 LNHDA, CDR2 SQIVND (reference sequence). CDR3 length equals 14 residues.